The next 6 T cell receptor beta chains were all read from a single sample in a study of shared clonotypes between healthy human individuals. Only in-frame clones appear in the TCRdb table, and some are missing; sequencing was by immunoSEQ multiplex PCR. This table holds some 1,100,000 clones, roughly 74% found once. The sequencing input was memory CD4+ T cells from PBMCs. Indicated subset: CD45RA-negative fraction. The receptors originated from a man younger than 30 in good health. Some clones in this sample may be carry-over from other donors' samples.

This sequence joins TRBV5-4 and TRBJ2-2; 7 positions agree with TRBD1. The V and J ends lost 4 bases and 4 bases, in that order; junction bases with no gene match: 4. Looked up from germline, CDR1 is SGHNT and CDR2 is YYREEE (reference sequence). The CDR3 consists of 14 residues. The CDR3 region is CASSAQGSTGELFF. The CDR3 nucleotides read TGTGCCAGCAGCGCACAGGGGAGCACCGGGGAGCTGTTTTTT.

This clone occurred a few times. This chain joins TRBV19 and TRBJ2-2; 8 nucleotides line up with TRBD2. Germline assignment: CDR1 LNHDA and CDR2 SQIVND (reference sequence). The J segment lost 5 bases and the V segment lost 1 base, leaving 3 bases of the junction unmatched. The CDR3 contains 15 residues. The CDR3: CASSIAGGYTGELFF. The CDR3 DNA reads TGTGCCAGTAGTATAGCGGGAGGGTATACCGGGGAGCTGTTTTTT.

The chain carries TRBV7-3 and TRBJ2-3, with 8 bases aligning to TRBD2. There are 14 residues in the CDR3. CDR1 and CDR2 (germline): SGHTA, FQGTGA. The V segment lost 4 bases and the J segment 4 bases; nucleotides outside the gene matches: 4. CDR3 region: CASSSGLGADTQYF. CDR3 nucleotides: TGTGCCAGCAGCTCGGGACTAGGGGCAGATACGCAGTATTTT.

This clone was counted between two and nine times. The chain is built from TRBV6-6 and TRBJ1-1, with 9 positions matching TRBD1. The CDR3 sequence is 13 residues long. Unmatched junction bases numbered 3, after V lost 7 bases and J lost 3 bases. CDR1 and CDR2 from the germline V gene are MNHNY and SVGAGI (reference sequence). The CDR3 sequence: CASMRTGDTEAFF. The CDR3 nucleotides are TGTGCCAGCATGAGGACAGGGGACACTGAAGCTTTCTTT.

The chain joins TRBV29-1 to TRBJ1-2; D is unresolved. Trimming pared 6 bases from V and 7 bases from J, leaving 12 bases between. Germline assignment: CDR1 SQVTM and CDR2 ANQGSEA. The CDR3 runs to 11 residues. CDR3 sequence: CSVLGNAGYTF. In DNA form, the CDR3 reads TGCAGCGTCTTGGGGAATGCTGGCTACACCTTC.

The chain combines TRBV11-2 with TRBJ2-5; possibly TRBD2 for D (5 bases). Germline loops: CDR1 SGHAT, CDR2 FQNNGV. This CDR3 comprises 14 residues. Trimming removed 5 bases from V and 1 base from J, with 11 bases in between. The CDR3 region is CASSPRTLQETQYF. DNA for the CDR3: TGTGCCAGCAGCCCAAGGACTCTCCAAGAGACCCAGTACTTC.